This T cell receptor beta chain was recorded in a study of T cells expressing NK-cell markers. Comment on this clonotype: The antigen remains unidentified.

As the method of synthesis, 5'RACE template switching with UMIs yielded TCR beta cDNA. TCRdb processed the 5' RACE reads again and assigns one entry to each CDR3 protein, with no DNA. The specimen's table records some 460,000 distinct CDR3 sequences. Per germline, CDR1 SGHTA and CDR2 FQGNSA. This CDR3 is built from 14 residues. Study findings and constraints: These same clonotypes (in four donors) also led the CD3+CD56-NKG2C+ fraction.

The chain employs TRBV7-2 and TRBJ2-1; TCRdb's D gene call, TRBD2, goes unchecked for lack of DNA. The sequenced material came from blood T cells: a sorted CD56 or NKG2C T cell subset, CD4+ or CD8+ T cells, or bulk PBMC T cells (not recorded which). The clonotype comes from a woman aged 50 to 65 in good health. The CDR3 sequence is CASSGQTSWNEQFF. The full variable domain, completed using reference TRBV7-2 and TRBJ2-1, is GAGVSQSPSNKVTEKGKDVELRCDPISGHTALYWYRQSLGQGLEFLIYFQGNSAPDKSGLPSDRFSAERTGGSVSTLTIQRTQQEDSAVYLCASSGQTSWNEQFFGPGTRLTVL.